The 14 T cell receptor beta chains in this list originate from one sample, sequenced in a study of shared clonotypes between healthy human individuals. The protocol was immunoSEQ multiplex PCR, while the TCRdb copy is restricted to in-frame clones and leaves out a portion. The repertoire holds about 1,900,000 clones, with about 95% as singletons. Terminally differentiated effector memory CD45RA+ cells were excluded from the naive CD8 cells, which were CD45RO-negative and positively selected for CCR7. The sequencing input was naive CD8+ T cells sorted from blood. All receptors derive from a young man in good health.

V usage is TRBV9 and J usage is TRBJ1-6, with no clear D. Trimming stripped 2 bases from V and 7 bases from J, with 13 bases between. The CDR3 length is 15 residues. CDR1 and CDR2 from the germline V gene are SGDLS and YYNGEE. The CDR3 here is CASSVEGGLNSPLHF. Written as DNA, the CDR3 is TGTGCCAGCAGCGTTGAAGGTGGCCTAAATTCACCCCTCCACTTT.

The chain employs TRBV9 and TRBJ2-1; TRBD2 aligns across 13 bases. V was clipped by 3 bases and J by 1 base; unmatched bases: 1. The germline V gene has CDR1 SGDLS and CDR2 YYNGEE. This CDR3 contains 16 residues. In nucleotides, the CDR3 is TGTGCCAGCAGCGCGACTAGCGGGGGGTCCTACAATGAGCAGTTCTTC. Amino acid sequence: CASSATSGGSYNEQFF.

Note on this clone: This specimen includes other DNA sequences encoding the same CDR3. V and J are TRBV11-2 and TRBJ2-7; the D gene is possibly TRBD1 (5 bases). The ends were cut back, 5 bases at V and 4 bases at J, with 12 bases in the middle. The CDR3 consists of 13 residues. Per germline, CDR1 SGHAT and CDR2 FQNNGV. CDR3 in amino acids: CASSLGVGYEQYF. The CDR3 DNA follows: TGTGCCAGCAGCCTAGGGGTAGGATACGAGCAGTACTTC.

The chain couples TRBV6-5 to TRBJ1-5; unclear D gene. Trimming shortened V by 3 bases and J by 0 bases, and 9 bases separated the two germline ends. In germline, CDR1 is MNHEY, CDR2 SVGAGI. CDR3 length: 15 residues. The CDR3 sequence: CASSYKDGSNQPQHF. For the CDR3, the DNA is TGTGCCAGCAGTTATAAGGATGGTAGCAATCAGCCCCAGCATTTT.

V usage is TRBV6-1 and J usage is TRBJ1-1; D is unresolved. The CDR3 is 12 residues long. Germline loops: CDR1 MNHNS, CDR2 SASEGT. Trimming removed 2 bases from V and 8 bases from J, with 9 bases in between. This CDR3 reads CASSERVSEAFF. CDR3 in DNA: TGTGCCAGCAGTGAACGGGTGTCAGAAGCTTTCTTT.

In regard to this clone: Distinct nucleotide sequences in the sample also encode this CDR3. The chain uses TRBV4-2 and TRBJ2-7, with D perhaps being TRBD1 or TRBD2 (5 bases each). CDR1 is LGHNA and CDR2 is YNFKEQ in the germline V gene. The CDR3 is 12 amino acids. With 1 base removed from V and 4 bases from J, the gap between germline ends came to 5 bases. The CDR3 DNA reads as TGTGCCAGCAGCCAAGGGGGGTACGAGCAGTACTTC. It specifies CASSQGGYEQYF.

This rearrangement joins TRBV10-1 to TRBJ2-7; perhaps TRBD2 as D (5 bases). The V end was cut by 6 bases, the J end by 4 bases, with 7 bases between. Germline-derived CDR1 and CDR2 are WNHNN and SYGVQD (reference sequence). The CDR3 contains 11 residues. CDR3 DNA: TGCGCCAGCAGGGAGGTGTACGAGCAGTACTTC. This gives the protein CASREVYEQYF.

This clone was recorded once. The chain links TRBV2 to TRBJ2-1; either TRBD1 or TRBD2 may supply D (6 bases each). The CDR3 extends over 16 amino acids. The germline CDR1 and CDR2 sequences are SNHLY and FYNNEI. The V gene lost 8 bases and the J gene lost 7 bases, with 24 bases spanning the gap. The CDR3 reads CASAIYRDSNWNEQFF. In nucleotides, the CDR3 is TGTGCCAGCGCCATTTACAGGGACTCAAATTGGAATGAGCAGTTCTTC.

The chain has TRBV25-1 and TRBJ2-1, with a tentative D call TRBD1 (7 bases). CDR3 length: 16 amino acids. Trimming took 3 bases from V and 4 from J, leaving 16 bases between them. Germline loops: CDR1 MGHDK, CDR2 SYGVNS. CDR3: CASSDPRAGGYNEQFF. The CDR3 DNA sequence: TGTGCCAGCAGTGACCCCCGAGCAGGGGGGTACAATGAGCAGTTCTTC.

This CDR3 is CASSASRADGYTF. The CDR3 DNA reads TGTGCCAGCAGCGCCAGCAGGGCGGACGGCTACACCTTC. This chain uses TRBV9 with TRBJ1-2; D may be TRBD1 (5 bases). This CDR3 has 13 residues. Germline V CDR1 and CDR2: SGDLS, YYNGEE. Trimming left V 3 bases short and J 8 bases short, with 14 bases between.

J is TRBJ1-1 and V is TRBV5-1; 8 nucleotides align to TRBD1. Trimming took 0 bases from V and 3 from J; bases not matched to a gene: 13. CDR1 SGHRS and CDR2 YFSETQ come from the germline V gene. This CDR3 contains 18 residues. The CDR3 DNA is TGCGCCAGCAGCTTGGATCTTAACTCGGACAGGGCGGACACTGAAGCTTTCTTT. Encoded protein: CASSLDLNSDRADTEAFF.

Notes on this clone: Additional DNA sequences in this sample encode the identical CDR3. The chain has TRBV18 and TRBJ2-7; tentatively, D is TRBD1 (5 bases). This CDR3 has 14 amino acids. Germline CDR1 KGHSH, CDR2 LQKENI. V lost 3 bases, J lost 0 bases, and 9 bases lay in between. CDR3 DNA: TGTGCCAGCTCACCTACTGACAGCTCCTACGAGCAGTACTTC. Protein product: CASSPTDSSYEQYF. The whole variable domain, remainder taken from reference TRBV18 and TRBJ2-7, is NAGVMQNPRHLVRRRGQEARLRCSPMKGHSHVYWYRQLPEEGLKFMVYLQKENIIDESGMPKERFSAEFPKEGPSILRIQQVVRGDSAAYFCASSPTDSSYEQYFGPGTRLTVT.

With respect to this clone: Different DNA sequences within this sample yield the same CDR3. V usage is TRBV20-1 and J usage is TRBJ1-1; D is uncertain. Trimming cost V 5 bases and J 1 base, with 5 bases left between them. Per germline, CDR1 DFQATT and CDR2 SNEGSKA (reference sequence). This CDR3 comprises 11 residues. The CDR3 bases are TGCAGTGCTGCCCCGAACACTGAAGCTTTCTTT. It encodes CSAAPNTEAFF.

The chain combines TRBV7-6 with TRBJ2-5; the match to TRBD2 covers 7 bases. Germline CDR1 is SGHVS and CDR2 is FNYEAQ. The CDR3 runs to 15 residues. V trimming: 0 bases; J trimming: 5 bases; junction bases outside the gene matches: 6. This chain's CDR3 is CASSLAGGSGETQYF. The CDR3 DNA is TGTGCCAGCAGCTTAGCAGGCGGGAGTGGTGAGACCCAGTACTTC.